The sequence of this TCR beta chain was determined in a study of cytomegalovirus exposure and HLA in healthy donors. Regarding the study as a whole: Most CMV-associated TCR beta chains appeared HLA-restricted in a later analysis. There were some public TCRs occurring in many donors, but most TCR sequences were rare. Reported performance of the classifier showed diagnosis of cytomegalovirus status with high specificity and sensitivity.

As regards this clone: The antigen remains unidentified.

Germline V gene lookup returns CDR1 MNHEY and CDR2 SVGAGI. The CDR3 has 14 residues. The trim removed 6 bases at V and 10 bases at J, leaving 6 bases unmatched. 13 Jbeta primers and 60 Vbeta primers were used for the PCR. The method was immunoSEQ multiplex PCR; TCRdb's version includes in-frame clones alone and lacks a portion of them. This listing includes more than 40,000 clones. The genes are TRBV6-5 and TRBJ1-6; 10 bases map to TRBD1. The sequence was collected from a woman between 40 and 50 years old in good health and CMV-seronegative. The sample comprised PBMCs. This CDR3 is CASRLTGGVSPLHF. CDR3 sequence (DNA): TGTGCCAGCAGACTGACAGGGGGCGTCTCACCCCTCCACTTT.